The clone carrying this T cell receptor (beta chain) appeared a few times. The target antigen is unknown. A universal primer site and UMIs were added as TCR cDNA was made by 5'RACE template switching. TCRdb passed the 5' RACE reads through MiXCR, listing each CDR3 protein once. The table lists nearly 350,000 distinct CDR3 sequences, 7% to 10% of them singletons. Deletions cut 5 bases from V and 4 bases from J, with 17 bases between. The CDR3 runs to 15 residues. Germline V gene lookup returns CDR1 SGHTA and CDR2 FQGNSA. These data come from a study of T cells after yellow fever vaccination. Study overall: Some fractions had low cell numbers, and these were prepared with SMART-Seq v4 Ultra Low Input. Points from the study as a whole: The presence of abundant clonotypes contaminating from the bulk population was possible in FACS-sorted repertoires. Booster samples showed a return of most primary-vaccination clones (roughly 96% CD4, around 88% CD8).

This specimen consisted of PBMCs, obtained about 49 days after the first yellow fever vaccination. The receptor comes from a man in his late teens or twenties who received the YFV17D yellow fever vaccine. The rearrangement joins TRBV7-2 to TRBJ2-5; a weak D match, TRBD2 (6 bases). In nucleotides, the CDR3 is TGTGCCAGCAGCCTCTCGACTAGGGGTCCAGAGACCCAGTACTTC. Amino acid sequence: CASSLSTRGPETQYF.